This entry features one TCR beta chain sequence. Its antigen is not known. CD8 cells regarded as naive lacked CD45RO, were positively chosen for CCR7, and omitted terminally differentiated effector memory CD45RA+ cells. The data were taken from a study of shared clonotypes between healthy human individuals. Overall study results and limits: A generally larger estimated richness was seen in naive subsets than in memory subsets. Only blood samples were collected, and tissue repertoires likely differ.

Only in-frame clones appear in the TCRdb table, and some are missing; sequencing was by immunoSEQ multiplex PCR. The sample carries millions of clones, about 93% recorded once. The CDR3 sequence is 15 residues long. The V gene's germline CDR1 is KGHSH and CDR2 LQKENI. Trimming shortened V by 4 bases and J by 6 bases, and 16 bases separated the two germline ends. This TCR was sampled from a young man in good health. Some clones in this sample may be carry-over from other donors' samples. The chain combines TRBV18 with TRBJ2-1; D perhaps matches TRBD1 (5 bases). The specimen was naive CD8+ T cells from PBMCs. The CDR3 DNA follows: TGTGCCAGCTCACTTAAAACGGACATGGTCAATGAGCAGTTCTTC. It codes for CASSLKTDMVNEQFF.